This T cell receptor beta chain was captured in a study of OX40 agonist ivuxolimab in advanced cancers. Study results and caveats: Expanded clones were, on average, more numerous in CD8+ T cells than in CD4+.

Worth noting for this clone: The antigen remains undetermined.

V lost 6 bases and J 4 bases, leaving 8 bases between the germline ends. The CDR3 runs to 11 residues. Germline CDR1 and CDR2: DFQATT and SNEGSKA (reference sequence). The method was immunoSEQ multiplex PCR; TCRdb's version includes in-frame clones alone and lacks a portion of them. The top ten clones hold 15% of a sample with approximately 27,000 clones, 75% to 85% of them seen once. The clonotype was recovered from an adult with an advanced solid tumor such as melanoma, head and neck, liver or kidney cancer. Source: CD4+ or CD8+ T cells sorted from blood, taken in a trial of the OX40 agonist ivuxolimab. The chain combines TRBV20-1 with TRBJ2-3; no definite D call. The CDR3 sequence is CSARLADTQYF. CDR3 bases: TGCAGTGCCCGGCTGGCAGATACGCAGTATTTT.